The TCR beta chain described here comes from a study of preoperative IRX-2 immunotherapy in early breast cancer. Clones were read by immunoSEQ multiplex PCR, and TCRdb kept only the in-frame ones, dropping some. The sample has about 23,000 clones, about 95% seen once; the top ten hold roughly 15%. This CDR3 is built from 15 residues. Germline lookup yields CDR1 SGHAT and CDR2 FQNNGV. Losses at the gene ends were 5 bases for V and 5 bases for J; bases not matched to a gene: 6. Sample treatment: preoperative locoregional IRX-2 cytokine immunotherapy. Samples came from a phase Ib trial of preoperative locoregional IRX-2 cytokine immunotherapy.

This receptor was obtained from a human donor with breast cancer. The sample consisted of tumor tissue, taken after IRX-2 immunotherapy. V is TRBV11-2 and J is TRBJ2-1; 10 nucleotides agree with TRBD1. The CDR3 region has the DNA TGTGCCAGCAGCCTACCGGGACAGGGGCACAATGAGCAGTTCTTC. Its protein is CASSLPGQGHNEQFF. The variable domain in full, with the rest retrieved from reference TRBV11-2 and TRBJ2-1, is EAGVAQSPRYKIIEKRQSVAFWCNPISGHATLYWYQQILGQGPKLLIQFQNNGVVDDSQLPKDRFSAERLKGVDSTLKIQPAKLEDSAVYLCASSLPGQGHNEQFFGPGTRLTVL.